Given below is one T cell receptor (beta chain) in context. Its antigen is not known. The table came from immunoSEQ multiplex PCR; TCRdb's copy has only in-frame clones and leaves some out. The data contain 15,000 to 20,000 clones, approximately 79% of them singletons. This CDR3 spans 13 amino acids. Germline values: CDR1 SGHDT, CDR2 YYEEEE. With 3 bases removed from V and 2 bases from J, the gap between germline ends came to 9 bases. These data belong to a study of tumor-infiltrating lymphocytes in localized non-small cell lung cancer. Study results and limitations: Tumor T-cell fraction from TCR sequencing was not associated with recurrence-free survival (p = 0.61). Immunotypes IM1 and IM2 had similar TCR-derived T-cell fractions.

V and J are TRBV5-6 and TRBJ2-7; TRBD2 might be the D (5 bases). The receptor was derived from a human donor with non-small cell lung cancer. Sequencing was carried out using lung tumor tissue. CDR3 protein: CASSSLGTYEQYF. CDR3 DNA: TGTGCCAGCAGCTCACTAGGAACCTACGAGCAGTACTTC.